The sequence of this TCR beta chain was determined in a study of blood T cell repertoires in COVID-19. CDR3 length equals 14 residues. Germline V lookup: CDR1 MNHEY, CDR2 SVGAGI. J lost 7 bases, V lost 6 bases, and 6 bases had no gene match. In its sample, this clone was seen once. TCRdb's table, derived via immunoSEQ multiplex PCR, lists solely in-frame clones and lacks some. The repertoire holds around 18,000 clones, 77% seen once, with roughly 15% in the top ten. The sequencing input was peripheral blood. V gene TRBV6-5 combines with J gene TRBJ1-6, with 7 bases identical to TRBD1. This receptor was taken from a man aged 70 or older with COVID-19, enrolled during active disease. CDR3 sequence (DNA): TGTGCCAGCAGACAACAGGGGCAGAATTCACCCCTCCACTTT. Translation: CASRQQGQNSPLHF.